This TCR beta chain was captured in a study of blood T cell repertoires in COVID-19. Study-wide background: Researchers got acute and convalescent COVID-19 samples from the United States, Italy and Spain.

Some clones are missing from TCRdb's copy, which holds only in-frame ones; the method was immunoSEQ multiplex PCR. The sample consists of 350,000 to 550,000 clones, roughly 87% of them appearing once. Enrolled through a virtual design, the participants were between roughly 18 and 95 years of age and came from about two dozen US areas. This CDR3 has 14 residues. Deletions cut 8 bases from V and 1 base from J, with 12 bases between. Looked up from germline, CDR1 is SGHRS and CDR2 is YFSETQ. The source of this sequence is a woman aged 18 to 35 with acute COVID-19. The rearrangement joins TRBV5-1 to TRBJ2-2; D perhaps matches TRBD1 (5 bases). The sample was PBMCs or T cells enriched from blood (not recorded which). The CDR3 bases are TGCGCCAGTACAATCGGACAGAACACCGGGGAGCTGTTTTTT. It encodes CASTIGQNTGELFF.